Below, one T cell receptor beta chain is given with its context. The source of the sample is a study of T-cell memory formation after mild COVID-19. MiXCR, applied by TCRdb to the 5' RACE reads, yields one record per CDR3 protein. The sample lists around 370,000 distinct CDR3 sequences, under 25% occurring once. CDR3 length equals 12 residues. Germline values: CDR1 SQVTM, CDR2 ANQGSEA. The V and J ends lost 2 bases and 8 bases, in that order; junction bases with no gene match: 5. Sequencing used PBMCs or a T cell subset sorted from them (not recorded which). The chain has TRBV29-1 and TRBJ1-1, with 7 nucleotides matching TRBD1. The receptor was derived from an adult woman who had mild COVID-19 (a few samples of this study predate the infection). Cell type and time point are not known. CDR3: CSVEWDSEEAFF. CDR3 nucleotide sequence: TGCAGCGTTGAATGGGACAGCGAAGAAGCTTTCTTT.